One sample yielded the 6 T cell receptor beta chains listed below, sequenced in a study of beta chain features in type 1 diabetes. Whole-study findings and limits: Shorter TCRB CDR3s, moderately but significantly so, were found in Type 1 diabetes patients in all four CD4+ subsets.

What these receptors recognize is not known. Investigators reverse transcribed all isolated RNA, so they sequenced expressed TCRB transcripts. Some clones are missing from TCRdb's copy, which holds only in-frame ones; the method was immunoSEQ multiplex PCR. The sample yields over 200,000 clones, about a tenth seen once. Input material: naive CD4+ T cells from blood. These receptors came from a man aged 25 to 45 with type 1 diabetes.

V is TRBV9 and J is TRBJ2-1; D is uncertain. The germline V gene encodes CDR1 SGDLS and CDR2 YYNGEE. The CDR3 is made up of 15 amino acids. Trimming left V 3 bases short and J 8 bases short, with 18 bases between. DNA of the CDR3: TGTGCCAGCAGCGAATCTAGTTACGCTATTGATGAGCAGTTCTTC. Protein: CASSESSYAIDEQFF.

This clone was seen only a few times. The gene calls are TRBV11-1 and TRBJ2-1, with TRBD2 matching 14 bases. This CDR3 is built from 16 residues. Germline-derived CDR1 and CDR2 are SGHAT and FQDESV (reference sequence). J lost 7 bases, V lost 3 bases, and 5 bases had no gene match. The CDR3 here is CASSFRLAGGLNEQFF. The CDR3 bases are TGTGCCAGCAGCTTCAGACTAGCGGGGGGGCTAAATGAGCAGTTCTTC.

In its sample, this clone was seen a few times. The V gene is TRBV25-1, the J gene TRBJ2-3, with D possibly being TRBD2 (5 bases). This CDR3 is 15 amino acids long. V was cut by 3 bases and J by 0 bases, with 10 bases left in between. Germline-derived CDR1 and CDR2 are MGHDK and SYGVNS. CDR3 loop: CASSDSGPSTDTQYF. The CDR3 DNA reads TGTGCCAGCAGTGACAGCGGTCCTAGCACAGATACGCAGTATTTT.

A few counts support this clone. The CDR3 DNA sequence: TGTGCCACCAGCAGAGATGGGGGCCGTTCCTACGAGCAGTACTTC. Encoded protein: CATSRDGGRSYEQYF. The chain links TRBV15 to TRBJ2-7; possible D gene TRBD1, 6 bases. Germline V CDR1 and CDR2: LNHNV, YYDKDF (reference sequence). Trimming took 0 bases from V and 1 from J, leaving 10 bases between them. This CDR3 contains 15 residues.

The chain couples TRBV28 to TRBJ1-5; 7 nucleotides line up with TRBD1. The CDR3 extends over 16 amino acids. The V gene end was trimmed by 1 base and the J gene end by 4 bases; junction bases not matched to a gene: 7. In germline, CDR1 is MDHEN, CDR2 SYDVKM. CDR3 sequence reads: CASSLYGTVRNQPQHF. CDR3 sequence (DNA): TGTGCCAGCAGTTTATACGGGACAGTACGGAATCAGCCCCAGCATTTT.

V and J are TRBV15 and TRBJ1-5, with 7 positions matching TRBD1. With V trimmed by 0 bases and J by 7 bases, 3 bases remained unmatched. CDR1 LNHNV and CDR2 YYDKDF come from the germline V gene (reference sequence). The CDR3 contains 14 residues. CDR3: CATSRDLTGQPQHF. The CDR3 nucleotides are TGTGCCACCAGCAGAGATTTGACAGGGCAGCCCCAGCATTTT. Using reference TRBV15 and TRBJ1-5 for the parts outside the CDR3, the full variable domain is DAMVIQNPRYQVTQFGKPVTLSCSQTLNHNVMYWYQQKSSQAPKLLFHYYDKDFNNEADTPDNFQSRRPNTSFCFLDIRSPGLGDTAMYLCATSRDLTGQPQHFGDGTRLSIL.